In its sample, the clone carrying this T cell receptor beta chain was seen a few times. Its antigen is unidentified. The data stem from a study of T cell repertoires in cytomegalovirus infection. Study at large: Selected CMV epitopes included recently identified HLA-C-restricted ones as well as well-studied HLA-B-restricted ones.

TCRdb redid the calling of the reads with MiXCR, one entry per CDR3 protein. The data show 900,000 to 950,000 distinct CDR3 sequences, approximately 33% seen once. Germline CDR1 is LNHDA and CDR2 is SQIVND (reference sequence). Trimming cost V 2 bases and J 1 base, with 8 bases left between them. The CDR3 covers 14 residues. Study outcomes and limitations: Identification of carriers of CMV plus the relevant HLA was performed using cumulative public TCR beta family frequency. Across the ex vivo response, the dominant clonotypes were HLA-C-restricted CMV-specific TCR beta clonotypes.

This clonotype was sampled from a human donor in good health (CMV status not recorded). Some clones in this sample may be carry-over from other donors' samples. The material sequenced was cultured CD8+ T cells from PBMCs, taken from culture after CMV antigen stimulation. This chain joins TRBV19 and TRBJ2-5; D unresolved. The CDR3 coding sequence is TGTGCCAGTAGTATACTAGGATTCCAAGAGACCCAGTACTTC. As protein: CASSILGFQETQYF.